This TCR beta chain was observed in a study of beta chain features in type 1 diabetes. The sequenced template was cDNA made from the entire isolated RNA. The data were produced by immunoSEQ multiplex PCR, yet TCRdb's version contains in-frame clones alone and is incomplete. The sample shows about 360,000 clones, roughly 12% of them seen only once. Germline CDR1 reads MDHEN; CDR2 reads SYDVKM. This CDR3 spans 17 amino acids. V dropped 5 bases and J dropped 2; count of bases not matched to a gene: 8. On this clone: Antigen specificity is unknown.

Study-wide results and limits: Whether TCRB rearrangement is influenced by HLA type was left unresolved in this analysis.

The chain uses TRBV28 and TRBJ2-6; 8 positions match TRBD2. This TCR was recovered from a man aged 18 to 35 in good health. Sequencing was performed on naive CD4+ T cells from blood. CDR3 DNA: TGTGCCAGCAGTCAGCCGGGACTAGGGGCTGGGGCCAACGTCCTGACTTTC. Translation: CASSQPGLGAGANVLTF.